These T cell receptor beta chains were read from a single sample in a study of cytomegalovirus exposure and HLA in healthy donors. The assay was immunoSEQ multiplex PCR, and TCRdb's table has in-frame clones only and misses some. The sample includes more than 90,000 clones, roughly three quarters of them seen just once. Material: PBMCs. The receptors stem from a female donor in good health and CMV-seronegative. Both conserved end residues are part of each CDR3. Each record gives: J gene, clone size, V gene, D gene, CDR3 length, CDR3 DNA, CDR3 protein. D genes are given only for firm matches. Part of the rows lack a size; the others show once, few, many or a class for expanded clones.

>TRBJ2-3|NA|TRBV23-1|TRBD2|21
TGCGCCAGCAGTCAATCGGGGGGGAATCCTCGGAGGGCCCAGTTAGCAGATACGCAGTATTTT
CASSQSGGNPRRAQLADTQYF
>TRBJ2-5|NA|TRBV7-9|TRBD2|19
TGTGCCAGCAGCCCTGGGACTAGCGGGAGCCAGTGGGGAGAAGAGACCCAGTACTTC
CASSPGTSGSQWGEETQYF
>TRBJ1-6|NA|TRBV30|TRBD1|17
TGTGCCTGGAGGGGGGGGACAGGGCAACGCGGAGATTCACCCCTCCACTTT
CAWRGGTGQRGDSPLHF
>TRBJ2-3|NA|TRBV9|TRBD1|14
TGTGCCAGCAGCGTGCAGGGGGCAGGGGATACGCAGTATTTT
CASSVQGAGDTQYF
>TRBJ1-1|NA|TRBV20-1|NA|10
TGCAGTGCTCCGCGGGGGGCAGCTTTCTTT
CSAPRGAAFF
>TRBJ1-3|NA|TRBV6-5|NA|15
TGTGCCAGCAGTTATGGCGGGTATACTGGAAACACCATATATTTT
CASSYGGYTGNTIYF
>TRBJ2-7|few|TRBV6-5|NA|15
TGTGCCAGCAGGGTGGGAACTCGTAGAGCGGACGAGCAGTACTTC
CASRVGTRRADEQYF
>TRBJ2-5|NA|TRBV29-1|TRBD2|17
TGCAGCGTTGGGGTTGGGACTAGCGGGACGCCCCGGGAGACCCAGTACTTC
CSVGVGTSGTPRETQYF
>TRBJ1-1|NA|TRBV5-6|NA|17
TGTGCCAGCAGCTTGGTGCAATGGGGGGGAACGAACACTGAAGCTTTCTTT
CASSLVQWGGTNTEAFF
>TRBJ2-7|NA|TRBV15|TRBD2|19
TGTGCCACCAGCAGACCTCAAAGTTTTATGGCGGGAGCACCCTACGAGCAGTACTTC
CATSRPQSFMAGAPYEQYF
>TRBJ1-1|NA|TRBV28|NA|14
TGTGCCAGCAGTTCGGCGGGGGACAACACTGAAGCTTTCTTT
CASSSAGDNTEAFF
>TRBJ1-3|NA|TRBV18|TRBD1|15
TGTGCCAGCTCACCATTGACAGGGAGTGGAAACACCATATATTTT
CASSPLTGSGNTIYF
>TRBJ2-1|NA|TRBV6-6|NA|14
TGTGCCAGCAGTTACTCGTTACGGTACAATGAGCAGTTCTTC
CASSYSLRYNEQFF
>TRBJ2-6|NA|TRBV7-7|TRBD1|16
TGTGCTAGCAGCTTATTAACAGGGGCTGGGGCCAACGTCCTGACTTTC
CASSLLTGAGANVLTF
>TRBJ2-7|NA|TRBV5-4|TRBD1|13
TGTGCCAGCCACCTGACAGGGGGCAACGAGCAGTACTTC
CASHLTGGNEQYF
>TRBJ1-5|NA|TRBV27|TRBD1|16
TGTGCCAGCAGTTTATCGTGGACAGGGGGCAATCAGCCCCAGCATTTT
CASSLSWTGGNQPQHF
>TRBJ1-1|NA|TRBV7-2|TRBD1|14
TGTGCCAGCAGGGGGGACAGATCGAACACTGAAGCTTTCTTT
CASRGDRSNTEAFF
>TRBJ1-3|NA|TRBV10-3|NA|14
TGTGCCATCGGGTCAGGGGAGCGAGGAAACACCATATATTTT
CAIGSGERGNTIYF
>TRBJ1-2|once|TRBV11-2|NA|13
TGTGCCAGCACCGCGAGGACAGATTATGGCTACACCTTC
CASTARTDYGYTF
>TRBJ1-1|NA|TRBV11-2|NA|16
TGTGCCAGCTACCCCCGACTCGCGGGGACGAACACTGAAGCTTTCTTT
CASYPRLAGTNTEAFF
>TRBJ1-5|NA|TRBV21-1|NA|17
TGTGCCAGCAGCCTCAGGGCGACAGGGAGGTATCGTCAGCCCCAGCATTTT
CASSLRATGRYRQPQHF
>TRBJ2-2|NA|TRBV30|NA|12
TGTGCCTGGGGGGGGGCTTTCAGGGAGCTGTTTTTT
CAWGGAFRELFF
>TRBJ2-3|NA|TRBV27|TRBD2|16
TGTGCCAGCAGTTTAGGGGTTAGCGGGGCCACAGATACGCAGTATTTT
CASSLGVSGATDTQYF
>TRBJ2-1|NA|TRBV15|NA|15
TGTGCCACCAGCAGGGACAGACCGAACTACAATGAGCAGTTCTTC
CATSRDRPNYNEQFF
>TRBJ1-1|NA|TRBV5-1|NA|13
TGCGCCAGCAGTCCCCAAGGAGCAACTGGGGCTTTCTTT
CASSPQGATGAFF
>TRBJ1-2|few|TRBV4-1|TRBD1|15
TGCGCCAGCAGCCAAGGGACAGGACTTCCCTATGGCTACACCTTC
CASSQGTGLPYGYTF
>TRBJ1-2|NA|TRBV18|NA|13
TGTGCCAGCTCCGCGGATTCTAACTATGGCTACACCTTC
CASSADSNYGYTF
>TRBJ1-2|NA|TRBV21-1|NA|17
TGTGCCAGCAGCAAAGGAACAGGGAGGGTACCTAACTATGGCTACACCTTC
CASSKGTGRVPNYGYTF
>TRBJ2-1|NA|TRBV7-9|NA|15
TGTGCCAGCAGCTCGAAAGGAGCTTCCTACAATGAGCAGTTCTTC
CASSSKGASYNEQFF
>TRBJ2-3|once|TRBV9|NA|15
TGTGCCAGCAGCGTAGCACTGGGAGGCACAGATACGCAGTATTTT
CASSVALGGTDTQYF
>TRBJ2-5|NA|TRBV5-6|TRBD1|15
TGTGCCAGCAGCCTAGGGACAGTTCGCGGGGAGACCCAGTACTTC
CASSLGTVRGETQYF
>TRBJ2-1|many|TRBV7-9|NA|15
TGTGCCAGCATCCATGGGGGGTTCTCCTACAATGAGCAGTTCTTC
CASIHGGFSYNEQFF
>TRBJ2-1|NA|TRBV9|TRBD1|17
TGTGCCAGCAGCGGTTCCACCGGGACAGGGATATACAATGAGCAGTTCTTC
CASSGSTGTGIYNEQFF
>TRBJ2-4|NA|TRBV18|TRBD2|16
TGTGCCAGCTCCCACCGGGGGGATGGGGCCAAAAACATTCAGTACTTC
CASSHRGDGAKNIQYF
>TRBJ2-2|NA|TRBV15|TRBD1|16
TGTGCCACCAGCAGAGCTCAGGACAGGGGGACCGGGGAGCTGTTTTTT
CATSRAQDRGTGELFF
>TRBJ1-2|NA|TRBV7-6|TRBD1|14
TGTGCCAGCAGCTTCCAGGACAGGGAAAGGGGCTACACCTTC
CASSFQDRERGYTF
>TRBJ2-1|once|TRBV5-4|TRBD1|15
TGTGCCAGCAGCTCGCCGGGACAGGCCTTCAATGAGCAGTTCTTC
CASSSPGQAFNEQFF
>TRBJ2-1|NA|TRBV9|NA|15
TGTGCCAGCAGCGTAGTGGCTAGCACCTACAATGAGCAGTTCTTC
CASSVVASTYNEQFF
>TRBJ1-1|NA|TRBV6-5|TRBD1|13
TGTGCCAGCAGTTACGGAGGGACAGGGTTGGCTTTCTTT
CASSYGGTGLAFF
>TRBJ1-1|NA|TRBV7-9|NA|14
TGTGCCAGCAGCTTAGCTCGGGGAGAGACTGAAGCTTTCTTT
CASSLARGETEAFF
>TRBJ2-1|NA|TRBV28|NA|14
TGTGCCAGCACCTCACCCGCCCCCGGCAATGAGCAGTTCTTC
CASTSPAPGNEQFF
>TRBJ1-2|few|TRBV6-6|TRBD1|14
TGTGCCAGCAGTTACCCTGGGACAGCCTATGGCTACACCTTC
CASSYPGTAYGYTF
>TRBJ2-1|NA|TRBV30|TRBD2|13
TGTGCCTGGTTGAGGGCGGGAGGCATTGAGCAGTTCTTC
CAWLRAGGIEQFF
>TRBJ1-5|once|TRBV7-9|TRBD1|13
TGTGCCAGCAGCCGGGGGACAGGGGCACCCCAGCATTTT
CASSRGTGAPQHF
>TRBJ1-2|few|TRBV5-1|TRBD1|15
TGCGCCAGCAGCTTGGAAGGTCCAGGGGGCCCGAGCTACACCTTC
CASSLEGPGGPSYTF
>TRBJ1-2|NA|TRBV7-3|TRBD1|13
TGTGCCAGCAGCCTTAGCCGGGACAGGACCCCCCTCTTC
CASSLSRDRTPLF
>TRBJ1-1|few|TRBV18|TRBD1|17
TGTGCCAGCTCACCACCAGGGGGCGCGGGGGGGAAGACTGAAGCTTTCTTT
CASSPPGGAGGKTEAFF